The rows below give T cell receptor beta chains drawn from one sample of a study of read filtering for tumor transcriptome and immune sequencing. TCRdb ran MiXCR on the reads and lists one entry per CDR3 protein. The sample has 62,000 or so distinct CDR3 sequences; about 14% are singletons. Sequencing was performed on a population of CD138-negative cells sorted from bone marrow. The source of these receptors is a donor at least 40 years old with multiple myeloma. Both conserved end residues are part of each CDR3. The order of the fields is D gene, clone size, V gene, J gene, CDR3 protein, CDR3 DNA. A D gene is named only where the DNA matches it firmly. Expanded clones are given a class, and other clones once, few, many or no size at all.

d_gene: TRBD1; abundance: many; v_gene: TRBV7-2; j_gene: TRBJ1-2; CDR3aa: CASKTGGTNYGYTF; CDR3nt: TGTGCCAGCAAGACAGGGGGGACTAACTATGGCTACACCTTC
d_gene: TRBD1; abundance: many; v_gene: TRBV29-1; j_gene: TRBJ2-5; CDR3aa: CSEMTGSETQYF; CDR3nt: TGCAGCGAAATGACAGGGTCGGAGACCCAGTACTTC
d_gene: -; abundance: -; v_gene: TRBV28; j_gene: TRBJ2-2; CDR3aa: CASSYGRPHRNTGELFF; CDR3nt: TGTGCCAGCAGTTATGGACGGCCTCACCGCAACACCGGGGAGCTGTTTTTT
d_gene: TRBD1; abundance: many; v_gene: TRBV2; j_gene: TRBJ2-2; CDR3aa: CAVLVGQGPTGELFF; CDR3nt: TGTGCCGTCCTCGTGGGACAGGGACCAACCGGGGAGCTGTTTTTT
d_gene: -; abundance: -; v_gene: TRBV7-9; j_gene: TRBJ1-6; CDR3aa: CASSSATGQDSPLHF; CDR3nt: TGTGCCAGCAGCTCAGCAACAGGTCAGGATTCACCCCTCCACTTT
d_gene: -; abundance: many; v_gene: TRBV21-1; j_gene: TRBJ1-5; CDR3aa: CASSKVYLFNQPQHF; CDR3nt: TGTGCCAGCAGCAAAGTATACCTATTCAATCAGCCCCAGCATTTT
d_gene: TRBD1; abundance: many; v_gene: TRBV2; j_gene: TRBJ2-1; CDR3aa: CASVYRGEFYNEQFF; CDR3nt: TGTGCCAGCGTATACAGGGGGGAATTCTACAATGAGCAGTTCTTC
d_gene: -; abundance: many; v_gene: TRBV5-4; j_gene: TRBJ2-1; CDR3aa: CASSQLISSYNEQFF; CDR3nt: TGTGCCAGCAGCCAACTCATCAGCTCCTACAATGAGCAGTTCTTC
d_gene: -; abundance: medium-sized; v_gene: TRBV7-9; j_gene: TRBJ1-1; CDR3aa: CASSRNNEAFF; CDR3nt: TGTGCCAGCAGCCGTAACAATGAAGCTTTCTTT
d_gene: TRBD2; abundance: -; v_gene: TRBV14; j_gene: TRBJ2-3; CDR3aa: CASSVGTSATDTQYF; CDR3nt: TGTGCCAGCAGCGTGGGGACTAGCGCGACAGATACGCAGTATTTT
d_gene: -; abundance: -; v_gene: TRBV7-8; j_gene: TRBJ2-1; CDR3aa: CASSPSMNTYNEQFF; CDR3nt: TGTGCCAGCAGCCCCTCCATGAATACCTACAATGAGCAGTTCTTC
d_gene: -; abundance: many; v_gene: TRBV2; j_gene: TRBJ2-2; CDR3aa: CASSEGTQGTGELFF; CDR3nt: TGTGCCAGCAGTGAAGGGACACAGGGAACCGGGGAGCTGTTTTTT
d_gene: -; abundance: many; v_gene: TRBV10-3; j_gene: TRBJ1-5; CDR3aa: CAISEGGGGQPQHF; CDR3nt: TGTGCCATCAGTGAAGGCGGGGGGGGTCAGCCCCAGCATTTT
d_gene: -; abundance: few; v_gene: TRBV4-2; j_gene: TRBJ1-2; CDR3aa: CASSLPGREGYTF; CDR3nt: TGTGCCAGCAGCCTCCCGGGACGCGAAGGCTACACCTTC
d_gene: -; abundance: -; v_gene: TRBV28; j_gene: TRBJ2-1; CDR3aa: CASREGRHNEQFF; CDR3nt: TGTGCCAGCAGGGAGGGGAGGCACAATGAGCAGTTCTTC
d_gene: TRBD2; abundance: many; v_gene: TRBV11-1; j_gene: TRBJ2-3; CDR3aa: CASSSGAGGPGDTQYF; CDR3nt: TGTGCCAGCAGCTCGGGCGCGGGAGGGCCAGGAGATACGCAGTATTTT
d_gene: TRBD2; abundance: many; v_gene: TRBV12-3/TRBV12-4; j_gene: TRBJ2-1; CDR3aa: CASTLPRLAGIGEQFF; CDR3nt: TGTGCCAGCACTCTACCCAGACTAGCGGGAATTGGTGAGCAGTTCTTC
d_gene: -; abundance: many; v_gene: TRBV7-2; j_gene: TRBJ2-7; CDR3aa: CASSLAGAEQYF; CDR3nt: TGTGCCAGCAGCTTAGCGGGAGCGGAGCAGTACTTC
d_gene: -; abundance: -; v_gene: TRBV7-9; j_gene: TRBJ1-1; CDR3aa: CASSEVMAFF; CDR3nt: TGTGCCAGCAGCGAGGTAATGGCTTTCTTT
d_gene: -; abundance: many; v_gene: TRBV3-1; j_gene: TRBJ2-5; CDR3aa: CASSRRGSGQETQYF; CDR3nt: TGTGCCAGCAGCCGTAGGGGGAGCGGGCAAGAGACCCAGTACTTC
d_gene: TRBD2; abundance: many; v_gene: TRBV6-2/TRBV6-3; j_gene: TRBJ2-1; CDR3aa: CASSLRGLASNEQFF; CDR3nt: TGTGCCAGCAGTTTACGTGGACTAGCGTCCAATGAGCAGTTCTTC
d_gene: TRBD2; abundance: -; v_gene: TRBV4-2; j_gene: TRBJ2-1; CDR3aa: CASSQGGLAVYNKQFF; CDR3nt: TGTGCCAGCAGCCAAGGGGGCCTAGCGGTTTACAATAAGCAGTTCTTC
d_gene: TRBD2; abundance: many; v_gene: TRBV7-9; j_gene: TRBJ2-1; CDR3aa: CATGSGSGDEQFF; CDR3nt: TGTGCCACTGGTAGCGGGAGTGGCGATGAGCAGTTCTTC
d_gene: -; abundance: many; v_gene: TRBV28; j_gene: TRBJ2-1; CDR3aa: CASSILHEQFF; CDR3nt: TGTGCCAGCAGCATCCTACATGAGCAGTTCTTC
d_gene: -; abundance: many; v_gene: TRBV10-3; j_gene: TRBJ2-5; CDR3aa: CAIRGGGETQYF; CDR3nt: TGTGCCATCAGGGGCGGAGGAGAGACCCAGTACTTC
d_gene: TRBD1; abundance: few; v_gene: TRBV28; j_gene: TRBJ2-3; CDR3aa: CASTQGAPRTDTQYF; CDR3nt: TGTGCCAGCACCCAGGGGGCCCCAAGGACAGATACGCAGTATTTT